What follows are 26 T cell receptor beta chains derived from one specimen sequenced in a study of Graves' ophthalmopathy and Graves' hyperthyroidism. CDR3 regions of TCR beta were amplified from RNA transcripts. RT-PCR with HTBI primers came first, then second-round multiplex PCR. TCRdb analysed the multiplex PCR reads with MiXCR anew, one entry per CDR3 protein. The repertoire holds 200,000 to 250,000 distinct CDR3 sequences, with 25% to 30% as singletons. The source material was peripheral blood. The receptor source for this set is a man aged 50-59 years with Graves' ophthalmopathy.

This chain connects TRBV6-5 to TRBJ2-5; the match to TRBD2 covers 10 bases. J gave up 6 bases and V 2 bases, and 6 bases lay outside the gene matches. The germline CDR1 and CDR2 sequences are MNHEY and SVGAGI. The CDR3 sequence is 15 residues long. For the CDR3, the DNA is TGTGCCAGCAGTTACCTAGCGGGAGAGGTGAAGACCCAGTACTTC. It codes for CASSYLAGEVKTQYF.

In this sample, this clonotype turned up many times. V gene TRBV29-1 combines with J gene TRBJ2-5; D remains unclear. The CDR3 covers 13 residues. The germline gives CDR1 SQVTM, CDR2 ANQGSEA. The V gene lost 6 bases and the J gene lost 4 bases, with 15 bases spanning the gap. The CDR3 loop is CSVAGPRGETQYF. CDR3 in DNA: TGCAGCGTCGCAGGCCCTAGAGGAGAGACCCAGTACTTC.

This clonotype showed up many times. The chain uses TRBV6-2 or TRBV6-3 and TRBJ1-1, with unresolved D. The CDR3 contains 14 residues. CDR1 is MNHEY and CDR2 is SVGEGT in the germline V gene. With 5 bases removed from V and 3 bases from J, the gap between germline ends came to 13 bases. The DNA of the CDR3 is TGTGCCAGCAGTGCCTACTCTGGGGACACTGAAGCTTTCTTT. Encoded protein: CASSAYSGDTEAFF.

This clonotype was observed at least ten times. V is TRBV4-1 and J is TRBJ2-7; D not resolved. V gave up 4 bases and J gave up 0 bases, with 10 bases separating them. This CDR3 comprises 14 residues. Germline CDR1 is MGHRA and CDR2 is YSYEKL. The CDR3 here is CASSPSPSSYEQYF. The CDR3 bases are TGCGCCAGCAGCCCGTCGCCGAGCTCCTACGAGCAGTACTTC.

The V call is TRBV6-1, the J call TRBJ2-4; D is perhaps TRBD1 (6 bases). Germline values: CDR1 MNHNS, CDR2 SASEGT. CDR3 length: 12 amino acids. With 7 bases removed from V and 5 bases from J, the gap between germline ends came to 9 bases. The CDR3 loop reads CASNREENIQYF. CDR3 nucleotide sequence: TGTGCCAGCAACAGGGAAGAAAACATTCAGTACTTC.

This clonotype was counted at least ten times. This chain connects TRBV6-2 or TRBV6-3 to TRBJ1-1, with TRBD1 matching over 11 bases. The CDR3 runs 15 residues. V lost 6 bases to trimming and J lost 3 bases; unmatched junction nucleotides: 6. Germline-derived CDR1 and CDR2 are MNHEY and SVGEGT. In nucleotides, the CDR3 is TGTGCCAGCAGGACGGGGGGACAGGGGGACACTGAAGCTTTCTTT. This encodes CASRTGGQGDTEAFF.

This clonotype was seen at least ten times. CDR3 sequence: CASSSTPRTLPDQHF. In DNA form, the CDR3 reads TGTGCCAGCAGTAGCACCCCCCGGACATTACCGGACCAGCATTTT. The chain has TRBV28 and TRBJ1-5; possible D gene TRBD1, 5 bases. This CDR3 comprises 15 residues. V was cut by 5 bases and J by 12 bases, with 23 bases left in between. Germline V gene data show CDR1 as MDHEN and CDR2 as SYDVKM. Using reference TRBV28 and TRBJ1-5 for the parts outside the CDR3, the full variable domain is DVKVTQSSRYLVKRTGEKVFLECVQDMDHENMFWYRQDPGLGLRLIYFSYDVKMKEKGDIPEGYSVSREKKERFSLILESASTNQTSMYLCASSSTPRTLPDQHFGDGTRLSIL.

At least ten counts were recorded for this clonotype. This rearrangement joins TRBV4-1 to TRBJ1-6; TRBD1 agrees at 10 bases. CDR3 size: 17 residues. J gave up 6 bases and V 3 bases, and 8 bases lay outside the gene matches. CDR1 MGHRA and CDR2 YSYEKL come from the germline V gene. The CDR3 is CASSQPGTGELNSPLHF. The CDR3 region has the DNA TGCGCCAGCAGCCAGCCCGGGACAGGGGAACTTAATTCACCCCTCCACTTT.

The sample holds many counts of this clonotype. V is TRBV14 and J is TRBJ1-2; D possibly corresponds to TRBD1 (5 bases). Germline V gives CDR1 SGHDN, CDR2 FVKESK. Trimming stripped 1 base from V and 8 bases from J, with 11 bases between. The CDR3 is 13 amino acids. As DNA, the CDR3 is TGTGCCAGCAGCCAAGCAGGGCCAGCCGGCTACACCTTC. This translates into CASSQAGPAGYTF.

The rearrangement joins TRBV6-2 or TRBV6-3 to TRBJ2-7; D ambiguous. In germline, CDR1 is MNHEY, CDR2 SVGEGT. V was pared by 0 bases and J by 2 bases, with 11 bases between. The CDR3 contains 15 residues. The DNA of the CDR3 is TGTGCCAGCAGTTACTCGTGGGCGAATCCCTACGAGCAGTACTTC. Amino acids: CASSYSWANPYEQYF.

This clonotype has at least ten counts. The chain couples TRBV27 to TRBJ1-5, with 7 bases identical to TRBD1. Per germline, CDR1 MNHEY and CDR2 SMNVEV (reference sequence). Trimming removed 4 bases from V and 2 bases from J; junction bases left unmatched: 5. The length of the CDR3 is 15 residues. The CDR3 DNA sequence: TGTGCCAGCAGTTCGGGACAGCCTGGCAATCAGCCCCAGCATTTT. It specifies CASSSGQPGNQPQHF.

The gene calls are TRBV2 and TRBJ2-7; 10 bases fit TRBD2. In germline, CDR1 is SNHLY, CDR2 FYNNEI. The CDR3 consists of 15 residues. Unmatched junction bases numbered 5, after V lost 3 bases and J lost 3 bases. Written as DNA, the CDR3 is TGTGCCAGCAGTGAGGGAACTAGCGGGGACTACGAGCAGTACTTC. Translating gives CASSEGTSGDYEQYF.

The rearrangement links TRBV6-5 to TRBJ2-5; D ambiguous. V was shortened by 4 bases and J by 1 base, with 16 bases between the two germline ends. CDR1 and CDR2 from the germline V gene are MNHEY and SVGAGI. CDR3 size: 16 residues. CDR3: CASSFGRGSLQETQYF. CDR3 nucleotides: TGTGCCAGCAGTTTTGGGCGCGGATCACTCCAAGAGACCCAGTACTTC.

The sample holds many counts of this clonotype. The chain is built from TRBV15 and TRBJ1-5; maybe TRBD1 (5 bases). Germline CDR1 is LNHNV and CDR2 is YYDKDF (reference sequence). V was cut by 0 bases and J by 3 bases, with 9 bases left in between. The CDR3 has 15 amino acids. CDR3 in amino acids: CATSRDKGYNQPQHF. In nucleotides, the CDR3 is TGTGCCACCAGCAGAGATAAGGGGTACAATCAGCCCCAGCATTTT.

This rearrangement joins TRBV20-1 to TRBJ1-1; D is unresolved. This CDR3 region has 12 residues. Germline V gene sequence: CDR1 DFQATT, CDR2 SNEGSKA (reference sequence). V lost 7 bases, J lost 2 bases, and 11 bases lay in between. The CDR3 sequence is CSGRDPNTEAFF. CDR3 bases: TGCAGTGGCCGGGATCCCAACACTGAAGCTTTCTTT.

This clonotype was observed many times. The CDR3 DNA sequence: TGTGCCAGCAGTTTAAGCAGAATCTGGGCTGGAAACACCATATATTTT. It codes for CASSLSRIWAGNTIYF. V is TRBV28 and J is TRBJ1-3; no reliable D call. The CDR3 is 16 amino acids. V gave up 2 bases and J gave up 2 bases, with 13 bases separating them. Looked up from germline, CDR1 is MDHEN and CDR2 is SYDVKM.

This clonotype was recorded at least ten times. V and J are TRBV27 and TRBJ1-5; D call uncertain. The CDR3 runs to 15 residues. Germline V lookup: CDR1 MNHEY, CDR2 SMNVEV (reference sequence). V lost 5 bases to trimming and J lost 2 bases, with 13 bases between them. The CDR3 spells CASSPWEEGNQPQHF. CDR3 coding DNA: TGTGCCAGCAGTCCGTGGGAGGAGGGCAATCAGCCCCAGCATTTT.

In its sample, this clonotype was seen many times. The J gene is TRBJ2-2, the V gene TRBV27; D is unclear. Germline values: CDR1 MNHEY, CDR2 SMNVEV (reference sequence). CDR3 length equals 13 residues. Trimming removed 6 bases from V and 0 bases from J, with 5 bases in between. Here the CDR3 DNA reads TGTGCCAGCAGCTACACGAACACCGGGGAGCTGTTTTTT. Its translation: CASSYTNTGELFF.

This clonotype was seen at least ten times. The CDR3 DNA reads as TGTGCCAGCAGCTCACCGGGACAGGGTACCTACGAGCAGTACTTC. Translating gives CASSSPGQGTYEQYF. The chain recombines TRBV27 with TRBJ2-7; TRBD1 matches 9 bases. This CDR3 has 15 amino acids. The V gene end was trimmed by 6 bases and the J gene end by 2 bases; junction bases not matched to a gene: 8. CDR1 MNHEY and CDR2 SMNVEV come from the germline V gene (reference sequence).

There are many counts of this clonotype. The chain combines TRBV20-1 with TRBJ2-7; no definite D call. Trimming removed 6 bases from V and 2 bases from J, with 11 bases in between. Germline CDR1 reads DFQATT; CDR2 reads SNEGSKA (reference sequence). This CDR3 is built from 12 residues. For the CDR3, the DNA is TGCAGTGCCTCGGACGGACCCTACGAGCAGTACTTC. Residues: CSASDGPYEQYF.

Many counts were recorded for this clonotype. The chain combines TRBV28 with TRBJ2-7, with 7 bases that match TRBD1. The ends lost 5 bases at V and 2 bases at J; junction bases unmatched: 9. This CDR3 contains 15 residues. Germline CDR1 reads MDHEN; CDR2 reads SYDVKM. The CDR3 is CASSGQTGNAYEQYF. The CDR3 coding sequence is TGTGCCAGCAGTGGCCAGACAGGGAATGCCTACGAGCAGTACTTC.

The table lists this clonotype with many counts. The chain couples TRBV6-5 to TRBJ2-7; 12 nucleotides agree with TRBD2. Per the germline V gene, CDR1 is MNHEY and CDR2 is SVGAGI. This CDR3 comprises 17 residues. Trimming took 0 bases from V and 5 from J; bases not matched to a gene: 8. The CDR3 is CASSYSKTSGSQDEQYF. In nucleotides, the CDR3 is TGTGCCAGCAGTTACTCGAAGACTAGCGGGAGTCAGGACGAGCAGTACTTC.

The sample holds a few counts of this clonotype. The chain carries TRBV6-5 and TRBJ1-2; a weak D match, TRBD1 (5 bases). This CDR3 is built from 15 residues. Trimming shortened V by 4 bases and J by 3 bases, and 15 bases separated the two germline ends. The germline V gene encodes CDR1 MNHEY and CDR2 SVGAGI. The CDR3 nucleotides read TGTGCCAGCAGTTTCGATTCAGGGAGCGACTATGGCTACACCTTC. Translated: CASSFDSGSDYGYTF.

This clonotype has a count of ten or more. The chain joins TRBV6-1 to TRBJ2-7, with TRBD1 matching 7 bases. Germline V gene data show CDR1 as MNHNS and CDR2 as SASEGT. This CDR3 is built from 18 residues. With 2 bases clipped from V and 3 bases from J, the junction kept 16 bases outside the gene matches. CDR3 amino acids: CASSELPPVSTGLYEQYF. As DNA, the CDR3 is TGTGCCAGCAGTGAACTCCCTCCGGTTTCGACAGGGCTCTACGAGCAGTACTTC.

This clonotype was seen repeatedly, ten times or more. The CDR3 coding sequence is TGCAGCGTGATACTAGCGGGAGGGCCCGGGGAGCTGTTTTTT. Its protein is CSVILAGGPGELFF. This chain connects TRBV29-1 to TRBJ2-2; 13 bases are a match to TRBD2. V was clipped by 6 bases and J by 6 bases; unmatched bases: 4. The CDR3 totals 14 residues. Germline V gene data show CDR1 as SQVTM and CDR2 as ANQGSEA.

The table lists this clonotype with many counts. The rearrangement uses TRBV3-1 and TRBJ2-5, with TRBD1 matching 11 bases. The CDR3 is 17 amino acids. Germline trimming cut 3 bases from V and 3 bases from J; bases unmatched to any gene: 9. The V gene's germline CDR1 is LGHDT and CDR2 YNNKEL (reference sequence). Here the CDR3 reads CASSHNRDRGFEETQYF. The CDR3 DNA sequence: TGTGCCAGCAGCCACAACCGGGACAGGGGGTTCGAAGAGACCCAGTACTTC.